A single sample is the source of the 17 T cell receptor beta chains below, sequenced in a study of T cells after yellow fever vaccination. TCRdb re-analysed the 5' RACE reads in MiXCR, keeping a single row per CDR3 protein. Among approximately 510,000 distinct CDR3 sequences listed, 21% were seen once. The starting material was PBMCs, obtained 20 to 25 days after the first yellow fever vaccination. These receptors were collected from a young man who received the YFV17D yellow fever vaccine.

The V gene is TRBV12-3 or TRBV12-4, the J gene TRBJ2-7; D uncertain. V shed 3 bases and J shed 5 bases, with 8 bases lying between them. This CDR3 comprises 12 residues. The CDR3 DNA reads as TGTGCCAGCAGTTTTACCTACGACGAGCAGTACTTC. Its protein product is CASSFTYDEQYF.

Written as DNA, the CDR3 is TGCAGTGCACGTCCCGGGACAGGGGCTTCACCCCTCCACTTT. Translated, it gives CSARPGTGASPLHF. V and J are TRBV20-1 and TRBJ1-6, with 10 nucleotides matching TRBD1. Germline-derived CDR1 and CDR2 are DFQATT and SNEGSKA (reference sequence). This CDR3 region has 14 residues. V shed 6 bases and J 9 bases; nucleotides not matched to a gene: 8.

This sequence joins TRBV7-2 and TRBJ2-3; the D gene could be TRBD1 or TRBD2 (5 bases each). V lost 1 base and J lost 5, with 19 bases in between. In germline, CDR1 is SGHTA, CDR2 FQGNSA. This CDR3 is 17 amino acids long. As DNA, the CDR3 is TGTGCCAGCAGCTTAGTACGAGGGAGCAAAAGGGGAGATACGCAGTATTTT. This translates into CASSLVRGSKRGDTQYF.

This clonotype occurred once. This rearrangement joins TRBV20-1 to TRBJ2-1, with 9 bases lining up with TRBD2. Trimming cost V 3 bases and J 9 bases; bases outside gene matches: 6. Germline V CDR1 and CDR2: DFQATT, SNEGSKA (reference sequence). This CDR3 has 13 amino acids. DNA of the CDR3: TGCAGTGCTAGGAAGCGGGGGGTCATTGAGCAGTTCTTC. Translation: CSARKRGVIEQFF.

This clonotype has only one observation. This chain links TRBV5-1 with TRBJ1-4, with D hard to call. The CDR3 contains 14 residues. The ends were cut back, 0 bases at V and 8 bases at J, with 11 bases in the middle. The germline V gene has CDR1 SGHRS and CDR2 YFSETQ. The CDR3 DNA sequence: TGCGCCAGCAGCTTGGAAGGGATCCCGGAAAAACTGTTTTTT. Protein product: CASSLEGIPEKLFF.

There are a few counts of this clonotype. The rearrangement uses TRBV28 and TRBJ2-2; unclear D gene. V shed 4 bases and J shed 0 bases, with 9 bases lying between them. The CDR3 extends over 15 amino acids. From germline, CDR1 is MDHEN and CDR2 SYDVKM. The CDR3 DNA reads TGTGCCAGCAGTTCCCATTACGCGAACACCGGGGAGCTGTTTTTT. It translates to CASSSHYANTGELFF.

This clonotype was detected only a few times. V gene TRBV6-5 combines with J gene TRBJ2-6; D gene unclear. V was clipped by 3 bases and J by 0 bases, with 6 bases between them. The CDR3 extends over 15 amino acids. Germline loops: CDR1 MNHEY, CDR2 SVGAGI. CDR3 in amino acids: CASSYQLSGANVLTF. The CDR3, as DNA: TGTGCCAGCAGTTATCAGCTCTCTGGGGCCAACGTCCTGACTTTC.

The chain has TRBV7-2 and TRBJ2-1; 12 bases are a match to TRBD2. The trim removed 5 bases at V and 4 bases at J, leaving 6 bases unmatched. The CDR3 consists of 16 residues. Per the germline V gene, CDR1 is SGHTA and CDR2 is FQGNSA. In nucleotides, the CDR3 is TGTGCCAGCAGCCCCCGGACTAGCGGGGCGTACAATGAGCAGTTCTTC. It yields the protein CASSPRTSGAYNEQFF.

This clonotype showed up just a few times. This chain uses TRBV5-6 with TRBJ2-2; 7 bases fit TRBD1. V trimming: 0 bases; J trimming: 1 base; junction bases outside the gene matches: 9. Germline-derived CDR1 and CDR2 are SGHDT and YYEEEE. This CDR3 is built from 18 residues. In nucleotides, the CDR3 is TGTGCCAGCAGCTTGGCCTGGGGCAGGGGGAGGAACACCGGGGAGCTGTTTTTT. Translation: CASSLAWGRGRNTGELFF.

The table lists this clonotype with a few counts. The V call is TRBV30, the J call TRBJ2-5; D unclear. CDR1 and CDR2 from the germline V gene are GTSNPN and SVGIG (reference sequence). With 2 bases removed from V and 4 bases from J, the gap between germline ends came to 17 bases. The CDR3 loop spans 15 amino acids. CDR3 DNA sequence: TGTGCCTGGAGTCCCTATGGAACTACAATAGAGACCCAGTACTTC. Its translation is CAWSPYGTTIETQYF.

The chain recombines TRBV6-2 or TRBV6-3 with TRBJ2-4, with D uncertain. The germline V gene has CDR1 MNHEY and CDR2 SVGEGT. The V and J ends lost 5 bases and 2 bases respectively, with 10 bases between them. CDR3 length: 14 amino acids. CDR3 DNA sequence: TGTGCCAGCAGTAGCTACAAGCCCAAAAACATTCAGTACTTC. Its translation: CASSSYKPKNIQYF.

This clonotype was observed a handful of times. This sequence joins TRBV7-9 and TRBJ2-7; 8 nucleotides align to TRBD2. The CDR3 length is 15 residues. J gave up 2 bases and V 5 bases, and 8 bases lay outside the gene matches. Germline V CDR1 and CDR2: SEHNR, FQNEAQ (reference sequence). CDR3 bases: TGTGCCAGCAGCATTGCCAGCGGGGGCCCCTACGAGCAGTACTTC. The encoded protein is CASSIASGGPYEQYF. The complete variable domain, with remaining parts taken from reference TRBV7-9 and TRBJ2-7, reads DTGVSQNPRHKITKRGQNVTFRCDPISEHNRLYWYRQTLGQGPEFLTYFQNEAQLEKSRLLSDRFSAERPKGSFSTLEIQRTEQGDSAMYLCASSIASGGPYEQYFGPGTRLTVT.

The chain carries TRBV7-2 and TRBJ2-3; 8 bases map to TRBD2. Per germline, CDR1 SGHTA and CDR2 FQGNSA. V was pared by 3 bases and J by 4 bases, with 9 bases of the junction left unmatched. This CDR3 is 16 amino acids long. The CDR3 is CASSLRVGGVADTQYF. Here the CDR3 DNA reads TGTGCCAGCAGCTTGAGAGTCGGGGGGGTCGCAGATACGCAGTATTTT.

CDR3 region: CSAPKWESSYNEQFF. CDR3 nucleotide sequence: TGCAGTGCTCCAAAGTGGGAAAGCTCCTACAATGAGCAGTTCTTC. This chain connects TRBV20-1 to TRBJ2-1; D unresolved. Germline V gene sequence: CDR1 DFQATT, CDR2 SNEGSKA (reference sequence). The V end was cut by 5 bases, the J end by 0 bases, with 14 bases between. This CDR3 is built from 15 residues.

In its sample, this clonotype was seen many times. The chain uses TRBV9 and TRBJ1-4, with D perhaps matching TRBD1 (5 bases). Deletions cut 5 bases from V and 0 bases from J, with 11 bases between. This CDR3 has 15 amino acids. Germline V CDR1 and CDR2: SGDLS, YYNGEE. DNA for the CDR3: TGTGCCAGCAGTCTTGACAGTTCAACTAATGAAAAACTGTTTTTT. This translates into CASSLDSSTNEKLFF.

This clonotype was detected many times. The chain links TRBV5-1 to TRBJ2-1; 11 bases align to TRBD2. Germline lookup yields CDR1 SGHRS and CDR2 YFSETQ. The length of the CDR3 is 15 residues. V shed 1 base and J 8 bases; nucleotides not matched to a gene: 5. CDR3 in amino acids: CASSLTPGLADEQFF. The CDR3 nucleotides read TGCGCCAGCAGCTTGACACCGGGACTAGCGGATGAGCAGTTCTTC.

This clonotype was counted only a few times. The chain is built from TRBV5-1 and TRBJ2-1, with 7 bases that match TRBD1. J gave up 5 bases and V 0 bases, and 14 bases lay outside the gene matches. CDR1 and CDR2 from the germline V gene are SGHRS and YFSETQ. The CDR3 totals 18 residues. The CDR3: CASSLVYLLGTEHNEQFF. The CDR3 coding sequence is TGCGCCAGCAGCTTGGTATACCTTCTTGGGACAGAGCACAATGAGCAGTTCTTC. Supplemented by reference TRBV5-1 and TRBJ2-1, the full variable domain reads KAGVTQTPRYLIKTRGQQVTLSCSPISGHRSVSWYQQTPGQGLQFLFEYFSETQRNKGNFPGRFSGRQFSNSRSEMNVSTLELGDSALYLCASSLVYLLGTEHNEQFFGPGTRLTVL.